This T cell receptor beta chain was retrieved from a study of metastatic and nonmetastatic thyroid tumors. Study summary: Repertoire comparison spanned blood and tumor or nodule tissue of malignant and benign thyroid patients.

Patients had received no treatment of any kind before thyroid surgery. This clone has at least ten counts. TCRdb called clones again from the PCR reads with MiXCR. This sample has tens of thousands of clones, with approximately 24% found just once. The ends lost 6 bases at V and 2 bases at J; junction bases unmatched: 5. The CDR3 totals 14 residues. Germline CDR1 and CDR2: MNHNS and SASEGT. This TCR came from a male donor with papillary thyroid cancer or a benign thyroid nodule (not recorded which). Some clones in this sample may be carry-over from other donors' samples. The sequencing sample was made of blood. The chain links TRBV6-1 to TRBJ2-3, with TRBD2 identical over 7 bases. CDR3 in amino acids: CASRRTSPTDTQYF. The CDR3 nucleotides read TGTGCCAGCAGGCGGACTAGTCCCACAGATACGCAGTATTTT.